This T cell receptor beta chain derives from a study of T cells in lung cancer brain metastases. TCRdb keeps only in-frame clones here, not all; method: immunoSEQ multiplex PCR. Of some 3,000 clones in the sample, around 90% were seen once. Trimming left V 6 bases short and J 2 bases short, with 16 bases between. CDR1 and CDR2 (germline): SQVTM, ANQGSEA. The CDR3 is 14 residues long. The origin of this receptor is a woman in her forties or fifties with non-small cell lung cancer. Sequencing input: tumor tissue from the primary lung tumor. The chain combines TRBV29-1 with TRBJ1-1; D might be TRBD1 (5 bases). Here the CDR3 DNA reads TGCAGCGTACTTCCGGGGCTCAGCAACACTGAAGCTTTCTTT. Its translation is CSVLPGLSNTEAFF.